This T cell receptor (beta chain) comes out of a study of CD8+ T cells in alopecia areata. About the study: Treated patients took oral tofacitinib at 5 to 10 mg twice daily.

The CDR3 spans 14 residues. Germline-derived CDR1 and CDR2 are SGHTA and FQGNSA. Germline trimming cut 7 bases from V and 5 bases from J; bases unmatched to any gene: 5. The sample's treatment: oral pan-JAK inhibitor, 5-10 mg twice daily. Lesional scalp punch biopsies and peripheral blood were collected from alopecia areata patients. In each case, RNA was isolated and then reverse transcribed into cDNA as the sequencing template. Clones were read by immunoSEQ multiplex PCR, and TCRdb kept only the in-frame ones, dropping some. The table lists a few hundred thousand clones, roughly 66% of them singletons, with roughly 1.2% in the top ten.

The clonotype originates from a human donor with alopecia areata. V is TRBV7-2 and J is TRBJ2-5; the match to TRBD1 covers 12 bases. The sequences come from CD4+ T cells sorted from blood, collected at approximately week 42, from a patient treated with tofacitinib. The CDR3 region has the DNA TGTGCCAGCACTGGGACAGGGGGCTGGGAGACCCAGTACTTC. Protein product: CASTGTGGWETQYF.